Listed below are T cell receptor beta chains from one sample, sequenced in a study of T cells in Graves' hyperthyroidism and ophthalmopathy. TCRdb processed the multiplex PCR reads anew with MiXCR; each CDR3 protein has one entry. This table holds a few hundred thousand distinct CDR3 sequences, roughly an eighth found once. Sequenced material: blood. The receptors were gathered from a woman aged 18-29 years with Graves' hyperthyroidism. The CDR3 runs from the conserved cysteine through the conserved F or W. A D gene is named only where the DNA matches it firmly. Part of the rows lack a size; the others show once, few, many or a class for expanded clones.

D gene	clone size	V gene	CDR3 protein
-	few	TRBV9	CASSVVAGKENEQFF
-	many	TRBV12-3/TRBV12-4	CASSRDPQNTGELFF
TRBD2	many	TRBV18	CASSSVSGSNEQFF
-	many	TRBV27	CASSPWETYNEQFF
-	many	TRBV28	CASRDQETEAFF
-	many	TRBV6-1	CASSTSGQGDYEQYF
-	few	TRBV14	CASSHPSTSRVGEQYF
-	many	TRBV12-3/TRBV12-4	CASSPPGEVRSGFF
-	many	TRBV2	CASNSEVGETQYF
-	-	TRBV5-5	CASSLGIFPSTEAFF
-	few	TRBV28	CASSPVGGLNTGELFF
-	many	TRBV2	CASSEGETQYF
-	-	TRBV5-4	CASSFEGSGETQYF
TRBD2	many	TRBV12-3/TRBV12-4	CASETGGTEQFF
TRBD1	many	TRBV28	CASSFPQGTFYGYTF
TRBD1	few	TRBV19	CASRVEGGQGDIQYF
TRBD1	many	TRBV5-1	CASSYTLGTADNEQFF
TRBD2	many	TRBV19	CASRISGSPSYNEQFF
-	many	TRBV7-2	CASSRPGGLSYEQYF
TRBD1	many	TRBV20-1	CSANPRTGSNEQFF
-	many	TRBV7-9	CASSQKGTGNQPQHF
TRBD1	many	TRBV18	CASSRQGVEDGYTF
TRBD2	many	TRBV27	CASSFLAGGTSYEQYF
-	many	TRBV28	CASHTNTEAFF
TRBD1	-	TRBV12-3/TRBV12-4	CASSGTGAQETQYF
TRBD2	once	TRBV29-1	CSTTGTTYTGELFF
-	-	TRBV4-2	CASSPHEGTTDTQYF
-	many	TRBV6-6	CASSYVAGSSGNTIYF
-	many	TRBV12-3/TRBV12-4	CASRQGPSYGYTF
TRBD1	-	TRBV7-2	CASSRRDRDNEQFF
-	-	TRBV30	CAWSLVIGGETQYF
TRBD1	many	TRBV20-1	CSATVRQGAENEQFF
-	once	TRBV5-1	CASSLRTVDGYTF
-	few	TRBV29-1	CSVSSISGNTIYF
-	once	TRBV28	CAARGLSGQGTQYF
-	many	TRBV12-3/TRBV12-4	CASSPGGGRISPLHF